Below, one T cell receptor (beta chain) is given with its context. Germline CDR1 and CDR2: SGHTA and FQGNSA. The CDR3 runs 18 residues. The J segment lost 3 bases and the V segment lost 3 bases, leaving 11 bases of the junction unmatched. These data are taken from a study of blood T cell repertoires in COVID-19. Using immunoSEQ multiplex PCR, the repertoire was profiled, and TCRdb retains in-frame clones only, with some absent. The sample lists around 140,000 clones, 70% to 90% occurring once. The chain couples TRBV7-2 to TRBJ2-6; 7 bases agree with TRBD1. Material: peripheral blood. This clonotype was obtained from a human donor with acute or convalescent COVID-19. The donor label of this sample is uncertain. In DNA form, the CDR3 reads TGTGCCAGCAGCTTTCCGAGACAGGGTTGGGGTGGGGCCAACGTCCTGACTTTC. This gives the protein CASSFPRQGWGGANVLTF.